This paragraph covers one T cell receptor beta chain sequence. Germline CDR1 SNHLY, CDR2 FYNNEI. V shed 6 bases and J 9 bases; nucleotides not matched to a gene: 11. This CDR3 has 14 residues. The source of the sample is a study of blood T cell repertoires in COVID-19. On the study more broadly: The cDNA or gDNA used as material had been derived from T cells, B-cell-depleted T cells, or PBMCs.

Original processing notes: Reference gene primers were amplified, and this amplification served to estimate nucleated cell counts. Assay used: immunoSEQ multiplex PCR; TCRdb lists only in-frame clones, some missing. Clone size and the V and J calls come from that table; the DNA yielded D and trimming. Here the sample spans just over 200,000 clones, around 81% being singletons. The J gene is TRBJ1-5, the V gene TRBV2; 7 nucleotides match TRBD1. Input material: peripheral blood. This TCR was sampled from a woman in her seventies with acute or convalescent COVID-19. The chain's CDR3 is CASSTDRTDPPQHF. The CDR3 DNA follows: TGTGCCAGCAGCACGGACAGGACCGATCCGCCCCAGCATTTT.